The subject of this entry is one TCR beta chain. The antigen remains unidentified. The sample is drawn from a study of human versus mouse CDR3 diversity and MHC coevolution. About the study: The immunoSEQ assay reportedly detects one in 200,000 T cells.

Germline loops: CDR1 SGDLS, CDR2 YYNGEE. Trimming removed 1 base from V and 3 bases from J; junction bases left unmatched: 6. This CDR3 has 16 residues. General observations from the study: Humans had the largest estimated TCR beta repertoire, 1.5 million to 2 million clonotypes. Most of the three human donors had the lowest clonal inequality.

Sorting isolated naive CD4 T cells lacking CD45RO and expressing CD62L. Clones were read by immunoSEQ multiplex PCR, and TCRdb kept only the in-frame ones, dropping some. Altogether approximately 81,000 clones are present, 93% being singletons, with the ten largest covering 1.3% to 1.5%. V gene TRBV9 combines with J gene TRBJ1-2, with TRBD1 matching over 10 bases. Sequencing input: naive CD4+ T cells from blood. Described subset: CD45RO-negative CD62L-positive naive CD4 T cells. This TCR derives from a person aged 30 to 69 in good health. Here the CDR3 reads CASSVTRQGADYGYTF. In nucleotides, the CDR3 is TGTGCCAGCAGCGTAACCCGACAGGGGGCAGACTATGGCTACACCTTC.